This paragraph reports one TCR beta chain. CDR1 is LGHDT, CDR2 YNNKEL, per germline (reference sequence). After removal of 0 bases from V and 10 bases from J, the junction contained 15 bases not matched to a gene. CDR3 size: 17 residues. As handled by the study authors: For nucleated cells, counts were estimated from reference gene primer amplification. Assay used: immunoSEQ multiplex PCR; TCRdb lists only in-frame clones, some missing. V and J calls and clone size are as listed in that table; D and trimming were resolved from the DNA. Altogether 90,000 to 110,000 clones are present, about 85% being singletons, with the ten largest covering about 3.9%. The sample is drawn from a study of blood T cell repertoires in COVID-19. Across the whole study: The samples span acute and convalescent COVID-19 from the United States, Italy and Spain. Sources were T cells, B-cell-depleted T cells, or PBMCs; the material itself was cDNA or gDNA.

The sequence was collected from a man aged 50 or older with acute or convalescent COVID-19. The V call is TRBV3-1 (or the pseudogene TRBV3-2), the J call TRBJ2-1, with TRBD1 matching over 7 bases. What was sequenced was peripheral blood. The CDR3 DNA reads TGTGCCAGCAGCCAAGAAAGGGGGCCAGGGCCTCCTCAAGAGCAGTTCTTC. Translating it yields CASSQERGPGPPQEQFF.